Included here is one T cell receptor beta chain sequence, with context. In germline, CDR1 is SEHNR, CDR2 FQNEAQ (reference sequence). The junction had 9 bases not matched to a gene; V was cut back by 6 bases and J by 7 bases. This CDR3 region has 15 residues. Primed by a sample-barcoded 5' primer and a J-beta primer mix, a second PCR proceeded for roughly 7 to 11 cycles. TCRdb re-called the 5' RACE reads through MiXCR, storing one row per CDR3 protein. This sample has 750,000 to 850,000 distinct CDR3 sequences, with more than 20% found just once. This sample was taken from a study of blood T cells in healthy people across ages. These sequences were also reported in another study, on T cells of mothers and their children. That work states: Related mother-child pairs shared marginally more repertoire than unrelated pairs, though not significantly.

The chain recombines TRBV7-9 with TRBJ1-4; 9 bases map to TRBD1. The sequence was obtained from a boy younger than 18 in good health. Sequences were obtained from blood. The CDR3 DNA reads as TGTGCCAGCAGGGGTCTGGAGACAGGGGGTGAAAAACTGTTTTTT. Its translation: CASRGLETGGEKLFF.